Listed below are T cell receptor beta chains from one sample, sequenced in a study of shared clonotypes between healthy human individuals. Assay: immunoSEQ multiplex PCR; the TCRdb copy retains only in-frame clones and omits some. The top ten clones hold over 0.1% of a sample with around 600,000 clones, 85% to 95% of them seen once. Sequenced sample: naive CD8+ T cells sorted from blood. These receptors originate from a woman aged 25 to 39 in good health. The CDR3 runs from the conserved cysteine through the conserved F or W. The D gene is left open where the match is weak. Only some rows state a clone size, as once, few, many or a class for expanded clones.

j_gene,abundance,d_gene,v_gene,CDR3aa,CDR3nt
TRBJ2-1,NA,TRBD2,TRBV5-4,CASSPSGMDYNEQFF,TGTGCCAGCAGCCCCAGCGGGATGGATTACAATGAGCAGTTCTTC
TRBJ2-2,once,TRBD1,TRBV15,CATSEVYRGLIGELFF,TGTGCCACCAGCGAGGTTTACAGGGGGCTTATCGGGGAGCTGTTTTTT
TRBJ2-7,NA,TRBD2,TRBV9,CASSVEGGSYEQYF,TGTGCCAGCAGCGTTGAGGGAGGGTCCTACGAGCAGTACTTC
TRBJ1-5,few,NA,TRBV4-1,CASSHPAGPQHF,TGCGCCAGCAGCCATCCGGCGGGACCCCAGCATTTT
TRBJ2-7,NA,TRBD1,TRBV2,CASQSGQGYEQYF,TGTGCCAGCCAGTCCGGACAGGGGTACGAGCAGTACTTC
TRBJ2-5,NA,TRBD2,TRBV4-1,CASSQEAGAEQETQYF,TGCGCCAGCAGCCAAGAGGCGGGAGCAGAGCAGGAGACCCAGTACTTC
TRBJ2-7,NA,TRBD2,TRBV27,CASRNHWTSGYEQYF,TGTGCCAGCAGAAACCACTGGACTAGCGGCTACGAGCAGTACTTC
TRBJ1-1,few,NA,TRBV29-1,CSVEGGDTEAFF,TGCAGCGTTGAAGGGGGGGACACTGAAGCTTTCTTT
TRBJ2-7,NA,NA,TRBV28,CASSPLQDFPKGPSYEQYF,TGTGCCAGCAGCCCCCTCCAGGACTTTCCCAAAGGCCCCTCCTACGAGCAGTACTTC
TRBJ1-5,once,NA,TRBV27,CASSYLGEGQPQHF,TGTGCCAGCAGTTATTTGGGAGAAGGTCAGCCCCAGCATTTT
TRBJ2-7,NA,NA,TRBV2,CASSGDMSSSYEQYF,TGTGCCAGCAGCGGAGACATGTCGAGCTCCTACGAGCAGTACTTC
TRBJ2-7,NA,NA,TRBV5-1,CASSLDRTYEQYF,TGCGCCAGCAGCCTGGACAGAACCTACGAGCAGTACTTC
TRBJ2-7,NA,NA,TRBV20-1,CSALPVNEQYF,TGCAGTGCTTTACCTGTCAACGAGCAGTACTTC
TRBJ1-6,NA,NA,TRBV28,CASSFDTRNSPLHF,TGTGCCAGCAGTTTCGACACTCGAAATTCACCCCTCCACTTT
TRBJ2-7,NA,NA,TRBV6-1,CASSEVYSETYEQYF,TGTGCCAGCAGTGAGGTTTACAGCGAAACCTACGAGCAGTACTTC
TRBJ1-2,NA,TRBD1,TRBV13,CASSIWTGDRTIYGYTF,TGTGCCAGCAGCATATGGACAGGGGATCGAACTATCTATGGCTACACCTTC
TRBJ2-7,NA,NA,TRBV18,CASSPVTGTPIYEQYF,TGTGCCAGCTCGCCCGTAACGGGGACACCTATATACGAGCAGTACTTC
TRBJ2-6,NA,NA,TRBV5-8,CASSFRPGSGANVLTF,TGTGCCAGCAGCTTCCGACCTGGCTCTGGGGCCAACGTCCTGACTTTC
TRBJ2-7,NA,NA,TRBV28,CASTMQGFSYEQYF,TGTGCCAGCACCATGCAGGGCTTCTCCTACGAGCAGTACTTC
TRBJ2-1,NA,TRBD1,TRBV28,CATRGLSSYNEQFF,TGTGCCACCAGGGGGTTGTCGTCCTACAATGAGCAGTTCTTC
TRBJ2-7,NA,NA,TRBV12-1,CASRTDRGGYEQYF,TGTGCCAGCAGAACCGACAGGGGGGGCTACGAGCAGTACTTC
TRBJ2-3,once,NA,TRBV7-2,CASSLGLKGGTDTQYF,TGTGCCAGCAGCCTCGGACTCAAGGGGGGCACAGATACGCAGTATTTT
TRBJ2-3,NA,NA,TRBV10-1,CASSETGYGTQYF,TGCGCCAGCAGTGAGACGGGTTATGGTACGCAGTATTTT
TRBJ2-7,NA,TRBD1,TRBV27,CASRDRGPLYEQYF,TGTGCCAGCAGAGACAGGGGGCCCCTTTACGAGCAGTACTTC
TRBJ2-7,once,NA,TRBV5-6,CASSSGYEQYF,TGTGCCAGCAGCTCGGGATACGAGCAGTACTTC
TRBJ1-5,once,NA,TRBV6-5,CASSPVGNSNQPQHF,TGTGCCAGCAGTCCGGTCGGGAATAGCAATCAGCCCCAGCATTTT
TRBJ2-1,NA,NA,TRBV7-2,CASGSREGDLYNEQFF,TGTGCCAGCGGATCCCGCGAGGGGGATCTCTACAATGAGCAGTTCTTC
TRBJ2-3,NA,TRBD2,TRBV5-1,CASSQLSGGPHTQYF,TGCGCCAGCAGCCAGCTGTCGGGAGGGCCTCATACGCAGTATTTT
TRBJ2-2,once,TRBD1,TRBV6-4,CASTLRVQGEAGELFF,TGTGCCAGTACCCTGCGAGTACAGGGGGAAGCCGGGGAGCTGTTTTTT
TRBJ2-7,NA,NA,TRBV4-2,CASSQDLTARLEDEQYF,TGTGCCAGCAGCCAAGATCTTACGGCGAGACTAGAAGACGAGCAGTACTTC
TRBJ2-3,NA,NA,TRBV10-1,CASGEPYTDTQYF,TGCGCCAGCGGGGAGCCATACACAGATACGCAGTATTTT
TRBJ1-4,once,NA,TRBV18,CASSPRGGSATNEKLFF,TGTGCCAGCTCACCACGCGGGGGATCAGCAACTAATGAAAAACTGTTTTTT
TRBJ2-1,NA,NA,TRBV13,CATKGGDLMFF,TGTGCCACTAAGGGGGGGGACCTCATGTTCTTC
TRBJ2-1,NA,TRBD1,TRBV27,CATNLGPGQGRVGEQFF,TGTGCCACCAACCTAGGTCCCGGACAGGGAAGGGTTGGTGAGCAGTTCTTC
TRBJ2-2,NA,TRBD2,TRBV27,CASGPGLAGGLGTGELFF,TGTGCCAGCGGACCGGGACTAGCGGGAGGATTAGGCACCGGGGAGCTGTTTTTT
TRBJ2-7,NA,TRBD1,TRBV19,CASSSPGQGGFLYF,TGTGCCAGTAGTTCTCCGGGACAGGGGGGATTTTTGTACTTC
TRBJ1-2,once,NA,TRBV13,CASGIRGLYGYTF,TGTGCCAGCGGGATTAGGGGACTCTATGGCTACACCTTC
TRBJ2-7,NA,NA,TRBV13,CASSLAYEQYF,TGTGCCAGCAGCCTTGCCTACGAGCAGTACTTC
TRBJ2-1,NA,NA,TRBV14,CASSQGSGYYNEQFF,TGTGCCAGCAGCCAAGGCAGCGGTTATTACAATGAGCAGTTCTTC
TRBJ1-5,NA,NA,TRBV7-8,CASSLARTPVIQPQHF,TGTGCCAGCAGCTTAGCACGGACACCTGTAATTCAGCCCCAGCATTTT
TRBJ2-7,NA,TRBD2,TRBV28,CASSRRVEREGSYEQYF,TGTGCCAGCAGTCGCCGAGTGGAGCGGGAGGGCTCCTACGAGCAGTACTTC